Each of the 4 T cell receptor beta chains below was sequenced from the same sample in a study of blood T cell repertoires in COVID-19. Libraries were prepared by immunoSEQ multiplex PCR; TCRdb keeps only in-frame clonotypes and omits some of them. This table has roughly 200,000 clones, 80% to 90% appearing once. Sequenced: peripheral blood. The receptor set was obtained from a man aged 55-75 years with acute or convalescent COVID-19.

The V and J genes are TRBV28 and TRBJ1-2; 8 nucleotides match TRBD1. The CDR3 is made up of 15 amino acids. Germline V CDR1 and CDR2: MDHEN, SYDVKM. The junction had 13 bases not matched to a gene; V was cut back by 6 bases and J by 7 bases. The CDR3 sequence is CASRHSRGLRLGYTF. CDR3 DNA: TGTGCCAGCAGGCATTCCAGGGGGCTACGGCTTGGCTACACCTTC.

J is TRBJ2-3 and V is TRBV7-9; D call uncertain. This CDR3 is 14 amino acids long. V lost 1 base, J lost 6 bases, and 11 bases lay in between. Germline-derived CDR1 and CDR2 are SEHNR and FQNEAQ (reference sequence). The CDR3 coding sequence is TGTGCCAGCAGCTTAGACCAGTCGATGGATACGCAGTATTTT. This gives the protein CASSLDQSMDTQYF.

The J gene is TRBJ2-6, the V gene TRBV4-3; TRBD2 agrees at 11 bases. The length of the CDR3 is 19 residues. Losses at the gene ends were 1 base for V and 0 bases for J; bases not matched to a gene: 5. CDR1 and CDR2 (germline): LGHNA, YSLEER. The CDR3 bases are TGCGCCAGCAGCCAAGGACTAGCGGGAACTGGCTCTGGGGCCAACGTCCTGACTTTC. This translates into CASSQGLAGTGSGANVLTF.

V gene TRBV5-8 combines with J gene TRBJ2-3; D remains unclear. The germline CDR1 and CDR2 sequences are SGHTS and YDEGEE. V was clipped by 1 base and J by 4 bases, with 4 bases between them. The CDR3 loop spans 12 amino acids. CDR3 DNA: TGTGCCAGCAGCTTGTTAGCAGATACGCAGTATTTT. Its translation: CASSLLADTQYF.